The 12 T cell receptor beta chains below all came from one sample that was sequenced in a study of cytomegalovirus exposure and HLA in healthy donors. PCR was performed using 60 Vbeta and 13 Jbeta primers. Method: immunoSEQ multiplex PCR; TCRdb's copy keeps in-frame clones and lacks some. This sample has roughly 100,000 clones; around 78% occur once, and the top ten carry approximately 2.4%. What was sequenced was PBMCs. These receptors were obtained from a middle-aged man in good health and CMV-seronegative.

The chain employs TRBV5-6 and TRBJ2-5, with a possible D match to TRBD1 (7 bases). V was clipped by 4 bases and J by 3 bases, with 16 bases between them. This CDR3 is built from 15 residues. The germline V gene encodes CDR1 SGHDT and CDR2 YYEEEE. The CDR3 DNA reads TGTGCCAGCAGCCACCCGAGCAGGGGGGAAGAGACCCAGTACTTC. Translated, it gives CASSHPSRGEETQYF.

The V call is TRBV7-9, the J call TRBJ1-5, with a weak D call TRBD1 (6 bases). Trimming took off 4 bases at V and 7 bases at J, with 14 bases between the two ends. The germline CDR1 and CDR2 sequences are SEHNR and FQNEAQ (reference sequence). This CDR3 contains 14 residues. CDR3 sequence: CASSSEGHWQPQHF. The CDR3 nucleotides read TGTGCCAGCAGCTCAGAGGGACACTGGCAGCCCCAGCATTTT.

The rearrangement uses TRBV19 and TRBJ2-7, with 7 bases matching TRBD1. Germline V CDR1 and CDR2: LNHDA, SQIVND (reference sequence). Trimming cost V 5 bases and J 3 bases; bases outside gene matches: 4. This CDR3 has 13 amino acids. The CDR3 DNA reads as TGTGCCAGTAGTTTTGGGACAGTCTACGAGCAGTACTTC. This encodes CASSFGTVYEQYF.

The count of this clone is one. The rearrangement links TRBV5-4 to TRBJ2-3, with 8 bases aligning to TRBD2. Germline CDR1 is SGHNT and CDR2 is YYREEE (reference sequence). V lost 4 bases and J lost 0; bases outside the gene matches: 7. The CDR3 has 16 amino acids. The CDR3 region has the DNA TGTGCCAGCAGCGCCGCCGCGGGGGGTAGCACAGATACGCAGTATTTT. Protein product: CASSAAAGGSTDTQYF.

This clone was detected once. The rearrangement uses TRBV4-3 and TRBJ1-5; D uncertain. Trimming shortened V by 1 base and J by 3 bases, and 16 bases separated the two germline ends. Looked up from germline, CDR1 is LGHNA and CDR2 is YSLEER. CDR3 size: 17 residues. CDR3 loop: CASSQVVGSGDNQPQHF. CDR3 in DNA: TGCGCCAGCAGCCAAGTAGTCGGCAGCGGAGACAATCAGCCCCAGCATTTT.

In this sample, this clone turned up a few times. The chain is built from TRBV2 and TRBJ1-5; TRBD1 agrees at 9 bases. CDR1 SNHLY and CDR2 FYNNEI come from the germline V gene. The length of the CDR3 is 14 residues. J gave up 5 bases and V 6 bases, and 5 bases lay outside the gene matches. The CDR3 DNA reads TGTGCCAGCAGCAGAGGACAGGGGCATCAGCCCCAGCATTTT. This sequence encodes CASSRGQGHQPQHF. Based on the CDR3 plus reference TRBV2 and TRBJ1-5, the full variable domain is EPEVTQTPSHQVTQMGQEVILRCVPISNHLYFYWYRQILGQKVEFLVSFYNNEISEKSEIFDDQFSVERPDGSNFTLKIRSTKLEDSAMYFCASSRGQGHQPQHFGDGTRLSIL.

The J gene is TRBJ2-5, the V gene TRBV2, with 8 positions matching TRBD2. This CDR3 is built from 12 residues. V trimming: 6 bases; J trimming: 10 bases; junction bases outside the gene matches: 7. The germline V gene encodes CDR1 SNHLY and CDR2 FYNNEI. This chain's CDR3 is CASSGGGWSQYF. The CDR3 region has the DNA TGTGCCAGCAGCGGGGGGGGCTGGAGCCAGTACTTC.

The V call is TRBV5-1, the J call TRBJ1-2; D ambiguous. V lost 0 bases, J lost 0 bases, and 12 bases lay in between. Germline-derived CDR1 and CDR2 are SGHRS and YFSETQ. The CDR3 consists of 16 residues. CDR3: CASSLDAVLANYGYTF. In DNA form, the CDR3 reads TGCGCCAGCAGCTTGGATGCGGTACTAGCTAACTATGGCTACACCTTC.

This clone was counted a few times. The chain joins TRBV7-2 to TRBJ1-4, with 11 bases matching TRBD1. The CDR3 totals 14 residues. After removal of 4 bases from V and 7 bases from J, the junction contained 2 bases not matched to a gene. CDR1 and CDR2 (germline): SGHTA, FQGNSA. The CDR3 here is CASSSDRGREKLFF. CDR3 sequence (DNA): TGTGCCAGCAGCTCGGACAGGGGGCGTGAAAAACTGTTTTTT.

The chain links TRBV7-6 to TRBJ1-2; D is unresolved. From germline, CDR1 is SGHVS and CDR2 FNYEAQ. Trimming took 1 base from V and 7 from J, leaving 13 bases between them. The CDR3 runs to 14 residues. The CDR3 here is CASSLEGGLGGYTF. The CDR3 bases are TGTGCCAGCAGCTTAGAGGGAGGGCTAGGTGGCTACACCTTC.

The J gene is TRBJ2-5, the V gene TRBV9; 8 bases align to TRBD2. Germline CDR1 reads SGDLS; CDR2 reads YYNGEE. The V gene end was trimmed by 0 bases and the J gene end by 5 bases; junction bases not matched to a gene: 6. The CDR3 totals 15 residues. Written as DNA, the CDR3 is TGTGCCAGCAGCGTAGTTCTAGCGGGCGGGGAGACCCAGTACTTC. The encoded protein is CASSVVLAGGETQYF. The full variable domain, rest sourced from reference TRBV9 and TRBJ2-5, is DSGVTQTPKHLITATGQRVTLRCSPRSGDLSVYWYQQSLDQGLQFLIQYYNGEERAKGNILERFSAQQFPDLHSELNLSSLELGDSALYFCASSVVLAGGETQYFGPGTRLLVL.

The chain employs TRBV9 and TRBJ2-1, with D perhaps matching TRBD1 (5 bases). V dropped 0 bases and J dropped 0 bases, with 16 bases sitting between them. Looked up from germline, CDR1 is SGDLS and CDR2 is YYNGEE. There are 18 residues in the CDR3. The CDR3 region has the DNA TGTGCCAGCAGCGTAGCTCTGGTAGCCCAGGGCTCCTACAATGAGCAGTTCTTC. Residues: CASSVALVAQGSYNEQFF.